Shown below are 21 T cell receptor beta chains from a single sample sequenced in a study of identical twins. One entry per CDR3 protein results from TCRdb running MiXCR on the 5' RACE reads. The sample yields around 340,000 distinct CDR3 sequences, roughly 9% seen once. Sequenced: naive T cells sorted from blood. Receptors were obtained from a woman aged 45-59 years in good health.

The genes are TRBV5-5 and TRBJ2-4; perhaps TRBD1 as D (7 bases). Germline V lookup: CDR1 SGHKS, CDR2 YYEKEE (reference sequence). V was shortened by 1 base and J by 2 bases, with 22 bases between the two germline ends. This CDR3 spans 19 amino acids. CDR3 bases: TGTGCCAGCAGCTTGAGTCTCAGGGGGGCGCTACCGACCAAAAACATTCAGTACTTC. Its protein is CASSLSLRGALPTKNIQYF. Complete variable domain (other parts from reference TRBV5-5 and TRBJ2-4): DAGVTQSPTHLIKTRGQQVTLRCSPISGHKSVSWYQQVLGQGPQFIFQYYEKEERGRGNFPDRFSARQFPNYSSELNVNALLLGDSALYLCASSLSLRGALPTKNIQYFGAGTRLSVL.

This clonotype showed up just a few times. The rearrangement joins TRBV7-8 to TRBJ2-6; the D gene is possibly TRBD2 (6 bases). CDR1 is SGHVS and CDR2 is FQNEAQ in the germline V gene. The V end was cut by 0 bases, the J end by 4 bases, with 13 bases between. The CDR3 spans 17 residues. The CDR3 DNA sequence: TGTGCCAGCAGCTTAGCGTTCGGGAGCACCGGGGCCAACGTCCTGACTTTC. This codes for CASSLAFGSTGANVLTF.

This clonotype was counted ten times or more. Here the CDR3 DNA reads TGCGCCAGCAGCTCCCGACTAGCGGGAGGGTACAATGAGCAGTTCTTC. Protein product: CASSSRLAGGYNEQFF. This chain uses TRBV5-1 with TRBJ2-1, with 14 bases fitting TRBD2. The CDR3 spans 16 residues. CDR1 is SGHRS, CDR2 YFSETQ, per germline. V dropped 3 bases and J dropped 4; count of bases not matched to a gene: 3.

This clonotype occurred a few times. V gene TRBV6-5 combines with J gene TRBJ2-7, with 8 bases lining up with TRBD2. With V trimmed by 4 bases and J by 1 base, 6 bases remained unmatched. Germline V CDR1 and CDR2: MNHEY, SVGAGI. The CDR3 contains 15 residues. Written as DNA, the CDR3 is TGTGCCAGCAGTTTAAGCGGGAGTCTATCCTACGAGCAGTACTTC. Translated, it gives CASSLSGSLSYEQYF.

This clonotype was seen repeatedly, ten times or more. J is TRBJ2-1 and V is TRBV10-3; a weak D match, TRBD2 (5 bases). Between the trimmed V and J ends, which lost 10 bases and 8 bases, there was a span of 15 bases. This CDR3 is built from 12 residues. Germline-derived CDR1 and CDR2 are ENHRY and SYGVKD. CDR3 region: CATVAGGYEQFF. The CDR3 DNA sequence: TGTGCCACCGTAGCTGGAGGATATGAGCAGTTCTTC.

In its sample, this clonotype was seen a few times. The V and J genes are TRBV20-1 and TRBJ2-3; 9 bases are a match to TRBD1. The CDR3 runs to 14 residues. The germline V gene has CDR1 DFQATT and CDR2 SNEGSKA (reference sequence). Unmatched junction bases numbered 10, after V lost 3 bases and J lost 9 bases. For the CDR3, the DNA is TGCAGTGCTAGGGGGACAGGGAAGGGATCAACGCAGTATTTT. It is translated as CSARGTGKGSTQYF.

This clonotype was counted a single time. CDR3 sequence (DNA): TGTGCCATCCGGACAGGGGGCAACGAGCAGTACTTC. Its protein is CAIRTGGNEQYF. The chain carries TRBV10-3 and TRBJ2-7, with TRBD1 matching over 11 bases. With V trimmed by 8 bases and J by 5 bases, 2 bases remained unmatched. The CDR3 is 12 amino acids. In germline, CDR1 is ENHRY, CDR2 SYGVKD.

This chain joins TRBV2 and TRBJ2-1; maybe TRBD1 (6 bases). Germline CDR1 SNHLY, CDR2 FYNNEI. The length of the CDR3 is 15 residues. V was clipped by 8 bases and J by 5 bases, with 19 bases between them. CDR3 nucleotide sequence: TGTGCCAGCTTTCCAGGGGCTACTCGCCACAATGAGCAGTTCTTC. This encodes CASFPGATRHNEQFF.

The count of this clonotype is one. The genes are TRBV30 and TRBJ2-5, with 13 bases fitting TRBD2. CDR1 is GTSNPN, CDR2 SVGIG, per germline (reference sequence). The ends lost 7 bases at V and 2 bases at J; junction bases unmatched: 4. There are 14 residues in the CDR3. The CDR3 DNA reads TGTGCCTTCGAGGGACTAGCGGGACAAGAGACCCAGTACTTC. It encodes CAFEGLAGQETQYF.

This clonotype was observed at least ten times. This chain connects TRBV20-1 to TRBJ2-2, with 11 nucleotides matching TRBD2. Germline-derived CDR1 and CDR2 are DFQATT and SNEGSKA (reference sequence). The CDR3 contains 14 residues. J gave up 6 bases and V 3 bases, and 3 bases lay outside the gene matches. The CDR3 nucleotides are TGCAGTGCTAGTAGCGGGAGGGCTTCCGGGGAGCTGTTTTTT. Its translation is CSASSGRASGELFF.

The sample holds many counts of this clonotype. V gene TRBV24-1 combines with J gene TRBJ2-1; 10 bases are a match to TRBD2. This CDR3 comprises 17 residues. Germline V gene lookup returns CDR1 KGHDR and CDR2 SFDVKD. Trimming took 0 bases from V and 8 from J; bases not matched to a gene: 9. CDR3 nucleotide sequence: TGTGCCACCAGTGATTTGGCTAGCGGGAGCCCCCGCGATGAGCAGTTCTTC. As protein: CATSDLASGSPRDEQFF.

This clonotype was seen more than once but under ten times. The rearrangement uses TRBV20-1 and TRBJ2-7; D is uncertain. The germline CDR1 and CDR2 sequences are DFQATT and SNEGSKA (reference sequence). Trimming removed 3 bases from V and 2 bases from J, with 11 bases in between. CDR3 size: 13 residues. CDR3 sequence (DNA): TGCAGTGCTAGGGGAAAGGAGACCTACGAGCAGTACGTC. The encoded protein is CSARGKETYEQYV.

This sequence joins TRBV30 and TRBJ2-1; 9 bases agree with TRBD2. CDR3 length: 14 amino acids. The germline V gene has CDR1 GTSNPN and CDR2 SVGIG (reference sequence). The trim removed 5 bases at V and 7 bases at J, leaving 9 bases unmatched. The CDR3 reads CAWVWREGTNEQFF. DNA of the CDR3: TGTGCCTGGGTGTGGCGGGAGGGAACAAATGAGCAGTTCTTC. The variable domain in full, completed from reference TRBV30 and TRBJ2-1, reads SQTIHQWPATLVQPVGSPLSLECTVEGTSNPNLYWYRQAAGRGLQLLFYSVGIGQISSEVPQNLSASRPQDRQFILSSKKLLLSDSGFYLCAWVWREGTNEQFFGPGTRLTVL.

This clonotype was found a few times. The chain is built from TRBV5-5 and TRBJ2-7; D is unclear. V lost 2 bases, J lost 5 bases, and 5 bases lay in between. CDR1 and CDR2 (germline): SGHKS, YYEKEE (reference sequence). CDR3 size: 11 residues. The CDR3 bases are TGTGCCAGCAGCTTTGGAGACGAGCAGTACGTC. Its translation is CASSFGDEQYV.

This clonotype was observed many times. CDR3 DNA sequence: TGTGCCAGCAGTGAGTTGAACTACGAGCAGTACGTC. Protein product: CASSELNYEQYV. This chain connects TRBV2 to TRBJ2-7; D uncertain. The CDR3 totals 12 residues. V lost 3 bases and J lost 3, with 6 bases in between. CDR1 SNHLY and CDR2 FYNNEI come from the germline V gene.

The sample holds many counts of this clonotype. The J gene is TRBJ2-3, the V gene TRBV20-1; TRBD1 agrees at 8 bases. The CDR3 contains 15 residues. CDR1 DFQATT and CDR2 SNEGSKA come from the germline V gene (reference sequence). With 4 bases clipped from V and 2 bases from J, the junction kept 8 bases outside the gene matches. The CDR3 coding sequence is TGCAGTGCTACAGCTAGGGACAGGAACACAGATACGCAGTATTTT. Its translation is CSATARDRNTDTQYF.

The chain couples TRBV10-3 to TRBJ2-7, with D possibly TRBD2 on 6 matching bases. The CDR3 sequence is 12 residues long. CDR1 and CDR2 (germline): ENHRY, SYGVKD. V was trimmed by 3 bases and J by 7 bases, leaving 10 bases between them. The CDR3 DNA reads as TGTGCCATCAGTGATCGGGGGTGGGAGCAGTACGTC. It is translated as CAISDRGWEQYV.

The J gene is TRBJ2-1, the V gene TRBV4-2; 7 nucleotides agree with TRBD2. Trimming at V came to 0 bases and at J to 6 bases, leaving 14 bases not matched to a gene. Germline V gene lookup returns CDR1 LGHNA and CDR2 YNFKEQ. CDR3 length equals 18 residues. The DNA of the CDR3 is TGTGCCAGCAGCCAAGATGTTCAGGGCGGCCTAGCGGTCAATGAGCAGTTCTTC. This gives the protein CASSQDVQGGLAVNEQFF.

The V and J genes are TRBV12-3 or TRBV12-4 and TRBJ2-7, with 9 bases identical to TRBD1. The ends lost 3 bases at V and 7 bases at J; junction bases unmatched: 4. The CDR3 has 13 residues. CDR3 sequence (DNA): TGTGCCAGCAGTTTTGGGACAGGGCGGGAGCAGTACTTC. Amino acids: CASSFGTGREQYF.

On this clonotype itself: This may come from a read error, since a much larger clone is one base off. The CDR3 region has the DNA TGTGCCAGCAGTTGGCCGAACGCGGGGTACGATCAGTACTTC. This codes for CASSWPNAGYDQYF. V usage is TRBV12-3 or TRBV12-4 and J usage is TRBJ2-7; D may be TRBD2 (6 bases). The CDR3 extends over 14 amino acids.

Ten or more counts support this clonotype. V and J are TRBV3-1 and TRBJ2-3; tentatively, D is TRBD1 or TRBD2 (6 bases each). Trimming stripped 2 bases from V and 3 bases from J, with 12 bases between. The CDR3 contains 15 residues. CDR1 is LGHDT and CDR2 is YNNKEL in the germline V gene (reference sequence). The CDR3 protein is CASSQRGEWTDTQYF. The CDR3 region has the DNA TGTGCCAGCAGCCAAAGGGGGGAGTGGACAGATACGCAGTATTTT.